Sequencing of this T cell receptor beta chain was carried out in a study of CXCR3-negative and CXCR3-positive naive CD8 T cells. General study points: Much lower diversity was found in memory CD8+ cells, while both naive subsets had comparably high diversity. CXCR3-positive naive cells had TRB CDR3s that were more hydrophobic than CXCR3-negative naive cells had.

CDR3 size: 15 residues. Germline V gene lookup returns CDR1 SEHNR and CDR2 FQNEAQ (reference sequence). Researchers prepared the TRB cDNA libraries using 5' RACE with UMI labels. From its re-call of the 5' RACE reads, TCRdb lists each CDR3 protein once, without DNA. This sample's table has tens of thousands of distinct CDR3 sequences. Note on this clonotype: As yet, its antigen is unknown.

The TCR comes from a human donor in good health. Some clones in this sample may be carry-over from other donors' samples. Sequencing input: naive CXCR3+ CD8+ T cells from blood. The subset was: CD45RO-CCR7+CD27+CD95- naive CD8+ T cells expressing CXCR3 (TNR3+). The genes are TRBV7-9 and TRBJ2-2; TCRdb's assignment of TRBD2 cannot be checked, as there is no DNA. The CDR3 sequence: CAILRAGLGGGELFF.